This passage covers 14 T cell receptor beta chains from one sample sequenced in a study of graft-versus-host responses after intestinal transplantation. These TCRs are of unknown antigen specificity. Some clones are missing from TCRdb's copy, which holds only in-frame ones; the method was immunoSEQ multiplex PCR. The sample shows some 95,000 clones, 90% to 95% of them seen only once. This sample comprised unstimulated CD8+ T cells sorted from spleen or lymph node cells, obtained before intestinal transplant. These receptors were collected from a human donor who received an intestinal transplant.

This clone was counted only a few times. The chain joins TRBV6-1 to TRBJ2-7; a weak D match, TRBD1 (5 bases). V lost 7 bases to trimming and J lost 2 bases, with 12 bases between them. The CDR3 extends over 13 amino acids. Germline CDR1 reads MNHNS; CDR2 reads SASEGT. CDR3 amino acids: CASTHRSTYEQYF. DNA for the CDR3: TGTGCCAGCACTCACAGGTCTACCTACGAGCAGTACTTC.

V is TRBV19 and J is TRBJ2-1; 7 positions match TRBD1. Germline assignment: CDR1 LNHDA and CDR2 SQIVND (reference sequence). V shed 6 bases, J shed 7 bases, and the junction held 0 bases outside the gene matches. The length of the CDR3 is 11 residues. The DNA for the CDR3 is TGTGCCAGTAGACAGGGGAATGAGCAGTTCTTC. Its protein product is CASRQGNEQFF.

This clone has more than one count but fewer than ten. CDR3 residues: CASSQGLAGGNQETQYF. The CDR3 DNA sequence: TGTGCCAGCAGCCAAGGACTAGCGGGGGGTAACCAAGAGACCCAGTACTTC. This chain connects TRBV9 to TRBJ2-5, with TRBD2 matching 14 bases. Trimming at V came to 4 bases and at J to 0 bases, leaving 5 bases not matched to a gene. Germline lookup yields CDR1 SGDLS and CDR2 YYNGEE. This CDR3 comprises 17 residues.

This clone has just one count. The chain carries TRBV5-4 and TRBJ2-3; 11 bases map to TRBD2. Trimming cost V 7 bases and J 2 bases; bases outside gene matches: 3. Germline V lookup: CDR1 SGHNT, CDR2 YYREEE (reference sequence). The CDR3 is 14 residues long. CDR3 DNA sequence: TGTGCCAGCCCTAGCGGGGGGCCCACAGATACGCAGTATTTT. Translation: CASPSGGPTDTQYF.

J is TRBJ2-7 and V is TRBV29-1, with TRBD1 matching over 9 bases. CDR3 size: 14 residues. CDR1 is SQVTM, CDR2 ANQGSEA, per germline. V gave up 5 bases and J gave up 5 bases; unmatched junction bases: 10. CDR3 residues: CSVTTGTGINEQYF. CDR3 bases: TGCAGCGTTACAACCGGGACAGGGATCAACGAGCAGTACTTC.

The V gene is TRBV9, the J gene TRBJ1-2, with TRBD1 matching over 7 bases. The V and J ends lost 3 bases and 5 bases, in that order; junction bases with no gene match: 16. The CDR3 runs to 17 residues. In germline, CDR1 is SGDLS, CDR2 YYNGEE. CDR3 nucleotides: TGTGCCAGCAGCGAGGGACTGGTTGGGGACAGCTTATATGGCTACACCTTC. This sequence encodes CASSEGLVGDSLYGYTF.

In this sample, this clone turned up once. This chain uses TRBV7-9 with TRBJ2-1; a possible D gene is TRBD1 (6 bases). V lost 5 bases and J lost 5, with 13 bases in between. The germline V gene encodes CDR1 SEHNR and CDR2 FQNEAQ (reference sequence). This CDR3 is 14 amino acids long. The CDR3 region has the DNA TGTGCCAGCAGCAAAATACAGGGCCACAATGAGCAGTTCTTC. This sequence encodes CASSKIQGHNEQFF.

The rearrangement joins TRBV27 to TRBJ2-7; 8 bases agree with TRBD2. Germline lookup yields CDR1 MNHEY and CDR2 SMNVEV (reference sequence). The V gene end was trimmed by 8 bases and the J gene end by 3 bases; junction bases not matched to a gene: 12. The length of the CDR3 is 15 residues. CDR3 nucleotides: TGTGCCAGCCACCCCAGGAGCGGGGGATTCTACGAGCAGTACTTC. As protein: CASHPRSGGFYEQYF.

V is TRBV4-1 and J is TRBJ2-1; weak D call: TRBD2 (7 bases). V lost 4 bases and J 7 bases, leaving 17 bases between the germline ends. Germline V CDR1 and CDR2: MGHRA, YSYEKL. CDR3 length: 15 residues. This chain's CDR3 is CASSRGQPGGNEQFF. Written as DNA, the CDR3 is TGCGCCAGCAGCCGGGGGCAGCCGGGGGGAAATGAGCAGTTCTTC.

The genes are TRBV13 and TRBJ2-1, with TRBD2 matching 8 bases. Germline lookup yields CDR1 PRHDT and CDR2 FYEKMQ (reference sequence). The J segment lost 6 bases and the V segment lost 4 bases, leaving 8 bases of the junction unmatched. The CDR3 loop spans 15 amino acids. CDR3 protein: CASSSSGSVANEQFF. As DNA, the CDR3 is TGTGCCAGCAGCTCAAGCGGGAGCGTGGCCAATGAGCAGTTCTTC.

This chain links TRBV27 with TRBJ2-7, with 7 bases lining up with TRBD1. The V segment lost 4 bases and the J segment 4 bases; nucleotides outside the gene matches: 7. The CDR3 is 14 residues long. Per germline, CDR1 MNHEY and CDR2 SMNVEV (reference sequence). The CDR3, as DNA: TGTGCCAGCAGTTCATACAGGGGAGTGTACGAGCAGTACTTC. Translating it yields CASSSYRGVYEQYF.

The chain couples TRBV19 to TRBJ2-1; 11 bases are a match to TRBD2. The CDR3 totals 15 residues. With 4 bases clipped from V and 7 bases from J, the junction kept 6 bases outside the gene matches. Germline loops: CDR1 LNHDA, CDR2 SQIVND (reference sequence). The CDR3 loop is CASSSSGREGNEQFF. The DNA of the CDR3 is TGTGCCAGTAGTAGTAGCGGGAGGGAAGGAAATGAGCAGTTCTTC.

The chain combines TRBV6-6 with TRBJ2-3; D gene uncertain. Trimming removed 4 bases at V and 0 bases at J, with 5 bases between. This CDR3 is built from 13 residues. Germline CDR1 MNHNY, CDR2 SVGAGI (reference sequence). CDR3 in amino acids: CASSFQSTDTQYF. In DNA form, the CDR3 reads TGTGCCAGCAGTTTTCAAAGCACAGATACGCAGTATTTT.

In its sample, this clone was seen a few times. The rearrangement links TRBV5-6 to TRBJ1-6; TRBD1 matches at 11 bases. This CDR3 contains 15 residues. Trimming took 0 bases from V and 9 from J; bases not matched to a gene: 2. Germline CDR1 SGHDT, CDR2 YYEEEE. The CDR3 sequence: CASSLGTGGGSPLHF. Written as DNA, the CDR3 is TGTGCCAGCAGCTTGGGGACAGGGGGCGGTTCACCCCTCCACTTT. Combining the CDR3 with reference TRBV5-6 and TRBJ1-6 gives the whole variable domain DAGVTQSPTHLIKTRGQQVTLRCSPKSGHDTVSWYQQALGQGPQFIFQYYEEEERQRGNFPDRFSGHQFPNYSSELNVNALLLGDSALYLCASSLGTGGGSPLHFGNGTRLTVT.